Here is one T cell receptor beta chain with its context. This specimen belongs to a study of regulatory T cells in long-lasting Graves disease. The time point was: persistent/refractory GD, antithyroid drugs over 5 years with positive TRAb. Generation of the TCR library employed RNA extracted from PBMCs. In building TCR beta libraries, iRepertoire HTBI primers were used together with Arm-PCR of CDR3 regions. TCRdb recomputed calls from the multiplex PCR reads with MiXCR, one row per CDR3 protein. The sample contains about 660,000 distinct CDR3 sequences, around 30% of which appear only once. This receptor was obtained from a female donor with Graves disease. Material: peripheral blood mononuclear cells (PBMCs), obtained when the disease was refractory, from a patient treated with antithyroid drugs.

In DNA form, the CDR3 reads TGTGCCAGCAGCCAGGGTTCAACCGGCTCCTACGAGCAGTACTTC. Its protein product is CASSQGSTGSYEQYF. The J gene is TRBJ2-7, the V gene TRBV4-2; unclear D gene. This CDR3 has 15 amino acids. CDR1 LGHNA and CDR2 YNFKEQ come from the germline V gene. Trimming took 3 bases from V and 0 from J, leaving 12 bases between them.